The 26 T cell receptor beta chains presented below share a single source sample, sequenced in a study of T cell repertoires in cytomegalovirus infection. Their recognized antigens are unknown. One entry per CDR3 protein results from TCRdb running MiXCR on the reads. Seen here are about 830,000 distinct CDR3 sequences, roughly 33% observed once, and the top ten hold around 12%. Sequenced here: cultured CD8+ T cells from PBMCs, sampled from culture after CMV antigen stimulation. Every receptor here comes from a human donor in good health (CMV status not recorded). Some clones in this sample may be carry-over from other donors' samples.

This clonotype was seen only a few times. This chain uses TRBV2 with TRBJ2-1; TRBD1 matches at 10 bases. With 10 bases clipped from V and 3 bases from J, the junction kept 6 bases outside the gene matches. Germline-derived CDR1 and CDR2 are SNHLY and FYNNEI. The CDR3 has 14 residues. The CDR3: CATSTGGYYNEQFF. The CDR3 nucleotides are TGTGCCACTTCGACAGGGGGCTACTACAATGAGCAGTTCTTC.

The chain is built from TRBV4-1 and TRBJ1-2; tentatively, D is TRBD1 (6 bases). There are 15 residues in the CDR3. The germline V gene has CDR1 MGHRA and CDR2 YSYEKL. The V and J ends lost 4 bases and 5 bases respectively, with 17 bases between them. For the CDR3, the DNA is TGCGCCAGCAGCCGAGAGACAGGAGAGCTTTATGGCTACACCTTC. The encoded protein is CASSRETGELYGYTF.

The chain employs TRBV6-2 or TRBV6-3 and TRBJ1-2; D ambiguous. Between the trimmed V and J ends, which lost 2 bases and 10 bases, there was a span of 8 bases. Germline assignment: CDR1 MNHEY and CDR2 SVGEGT. The CDR3 runs to 11 residues. CDR3 loop: CASSYPASYTF. CDR3 bases: TGTGCCAGCAGTTACCCGGCCTCCTACACCTTC.

This clonotype was recorded many times. The genes are TRBV7-8 and TRBJ1-4; tentatively, D is TRBD1 (6 bases). V was clipped by 3 bases and J by 0 bases, with 11 bases between them. Germline V gene sequence: CDR1 SGHVS, CDR2 FQNEAQ. This CDR3 is built from 16 residues. The CDR3 is CASSFPTGSTNEKLFF. CDR3 nucleotides: TGTGCCAGCAGCTTCCCAACAGGGTCAACTAATGAAAAACTGTTTTTT.

The chain is built from TRBV28 and TRBJ2-1, with 7 bases lining up with TRBD2. The V segment lost 6 bases and the J segment 10 bases; nucleotides outside the gene matches: 6. The CDR3 has 12 amino acids. Germline CDR1 reads MDHEN; CDR2 reads SYDVKM. The CDR3 nucleotides read TGTGCCAGCAGAACGCGGGGGAAAGAGCAGTTCTTC. Its protein is CASRTRGKEQFF. The full variable domain, rest sourced from reference TRBV28 and TRBJ2-1, is DVKVTQSSRYLVKRTGEKVFLECVQDMDHENMFWYRQDPGLGLRLIYFSYDVKMKEKGDIPEGYSVSREKKERFSLILESASTNQTSMYLCASRTRGKEQFFGPGTRLTVL.

Here the CDR3 DNA reads TGTGCCAGCAGCTTAGAATGGTCTTTCGCCAACAATGAGCAGTTCTTC. Its protein product is CASSLEWSFANNEQFF. The genes are TRBV7-9 and TRBJ2-1, with D hard to call. The germline CDR1 and CDR2 sequences are SEHNR and FQNEAQ (reference sequence). This CDR3 is 16 amino acids long. Deletions cut 1 base from V and 5 bases from J, with 15 bases between.

In DNA form, the CDR3 reads TGTGCCAGCAGCCCGCGGGGTTCAGGGGAGCAGTACGTC. Amino acids: CASSPRGSGEQYV. The V and J genes are TRBV28 and TRBJ2-7, with D perhaps matching TRBD2 (6 bases). V lost 6 bases to trimming and J lost 7 bases, with 16 bases between them. The CDR3 is made up of 13 amino acids. Germline CDR1 reads MDHEN; CDR2 reads SYDVKM.

This chain connects TRBV7-9 to TRBJ1-2; 10 bases match TRBD1. V was pared by 4 bases and J by 6 bases, with 14 bases of the junction left unmatched. The germline V gene has CDR1 SEHNR and CDR2 FQNEAQ (reference sequence). This CDR3 is 17 amino acids long. The CDR3 DNA reads TGTGCCAGCAGCTCTCCGACAGGGGGCCGGGGGGGCGATGGCTACACCTTC. Its translation: CASSSPTGGRGGDGYTF.

This clonotype was detected only a few times. The rearrangement links TRBV5-6 to TRBJ2-3, with D maybe TRBD2 (6 bases). CDR3 length: 16 amino acids. Looked up from germline, CDR1 is SGHDT and CDR2 is YYEEEE. Trimming cost V 0 bases and J 2 bases, with 13 bases left between them. The CDR3 DNA is TGTGCCAGCAGCTTGGAAGGTGTAGCGGACACAGATACGCAGTATTTT. Translation gives CASSLEGVADTDTQYF.

This clonotype was picked up many times. The chain uses TRBV7-9 and TRBJ1-1; possible D gene TRBD1, 6 bases. Looked up from germline, CDR1 is SEHNR and CDR2 is FQNEAQ (reference sequence). V was shortened by 4 bases and J by 3 bases, with 9 bases between the two germline ends. The CDR3 consists of 13 residues. The CDR3: CASSSDRHTEAFF. CDR3 nucleotide sequence: TGTGCCAGCAGCTCAGACAGGCACACTGAAGCTTTCTTT. Complete variable domain (other parts from reference TRBV7-9 and TRBJ1-1): DTGVSQNPRHKITKRGQNVTFRCDPISEHNRLYWYRQTLGQGPEFLTYFQNEAQLEKSRLLSDRFSAERPKGSFSTLEIQRTEQGDSAMYLCASSSDRHTEAFFGQGTRLTVV.

Comment on this clonotype: One base separates it from a far larger clone, so it is likely a read error. The rearrangement joins TRBV7-3 to TRBJ2-3; D is unclear. The CDR3 extends over 15 amino acids. Germline CDR1 SGHTA, CDR2 FQGTGA. The CDR3 DNA is TGTGCTAGCAGCCTTACATGGTCTAGCACAGATACGCAGTATTTT. Residues: CASSLTWSSTDTQYF.

The sample holds a few counts of this clonotype. The chain has TRBV7-9 and TRBJ2-1; 12 positions match TRBD2. The CDR3 length is 20 residues. The germline V gene has CDR1 SEHNR and CDR2 FQNEAQ (reference sequence). J was trimmed by 1 base and V by 1 base; bases with no gene match: 11. Here the CDR3 DNA reads TGTGCCAGCAGCTTAGGACTAGCGGGGGCCCAAATCCAGTCCTACAATGAGCAGTTCTTC. This gives the protein CASSLGLAGAQIQSYNEQFF.

This clonotype was detected only a few times. The V gene is TRBV2, the J gene TRBJ2-1, with D possibly called TRBD1 or TRBD2 (5 bases each). V lost 0 bases, J lost 10 bases, and 13 bases lay in between. The CDR3 length is 14 residues. Germline CDR1 is SNHLY and CDR2 is FYNNEI. The CDR3 protein is CASSEAPGAREQFF. The DNA of the CDR3 is TGTGCCAGCAGTGAAGCTCCCGGGGCCAGGGAGCAGTTCTTC.

The genes are TRBV6-8 and TRBJ2-1, with D unresolved. Germline CDR1 and CDR2: MNHGY and SAAAGT. The CDR3 spans 13 residues. V was trimmed by 4 bases and J by 4 bases, leaving 8 bases between them. This CDR3 reads CASSSSVYNEQFF. The DNA for the CDR3 is TGTGCCAGCAGTTCGTCTGTTTACAATGAGCAGTTCTTC.

In its sample, this clonotype was seen many times. The V call is TRBV12-3 or TRBV12-4, the J call TRBJ1-5, with 8 bases aligning to TRBD1. This CDR3 spans 14 amino acids. Germline trimming cut 3 bases from V and 3 bases from J; bases unmatched to any gene: 1. The CDR3 sequence is CASSFQGANQPQHF. DNA for the CDR3: TGTGCCAGCAGTTTCCAGGGGGCCAATCAGCCCCAGCATTTT.

This clonotype has more than one count but fewer than ten. The chain uses TRBV5-6 and TRBJ2-7; D tentatively fits TRBD1 or TRBD2 (5 bases each). V shed 1 base and J shed 2 bases, with 16 bases lying between them. The CDR3 runs 16 residues. Germline CDR1 and CDR2: SGHDT and YYEEEE. The CDR3 nucleotides read TGTGCCAGCAGCTTGTTAGGGGCGGTCGGGGCCTACGAGCAGTACTTC. It yields the protein CASSLLGAVGAYEQYF.

In this sample, this clonotype turned up a few times. This chain connects TRBV9 to TRBJ2-1, with D uncertain. V lost 1 base and J lost 0, with 8 bases in between. Germline V gene data show CDR1 as SGDLS and CDR2 as YYNGEE. The CDR3 sequence is 15 residues long. The CDR3 DNA is TGTGCCAGCAGCGTACAAGTTAGCTCCTACAATGAGCAGTTCTTC. Residues: CASSVQVSSYNEQFF.

This chain uses TRBV5-4 with TRBJ1-1, with D maybe TRBD1 (6 bases). This CDR3 comprises 15 residues. V was trimmed by 5 bases and J by 7 bases, leaving 21 bases between them. Per the germline V gene, CDR1 is SGHNT and CDR2 is YYREEE (reference sequence). CDR3 bases: TGTGCCAGCAGGCTGGCGGGGGACATTGCAGATGAAGCTTTCTTT. Residues: CASRLAGDIADEAFF.

In this sample, this clonotype turned up many times. V gene TRBV20-1 combines with J gene TRBJ2-1; D possibly corresponds to TRBD2 (6 bases). The length of the CDR3 is 15 residues. Germline V gene sequence: CDR1 DFQATT, CDR2 SNEGSKA (reference sequence). Trimming removed 6 bases from V and 0 bases from J, with 15 bases in between. CDR3 residues: CSAWGVPSSYNEQFF. CDR3 DNA: TGCAGTGCCTGGGGGGTGCCGAGCTCCTACAATGAGCAGTTCTTC.

This rearrangement joins TRBV7-9 to TRBJ1-2; D remains ambiguous. Germline V gene sequence: CDR1 SEHNR, CDR2 FQNEAQ (reference sequence). V was shortened by 3 bases and J by 6 bases, with 14 bases between the two germline ends. The CDR3 loop spans 14 amino acids. CDR3 DNA sequence: TGTGCCAGCAGCTTGGGAACAGCTCGAGATGGCTACACCTTC. Its translation is CASSLGTARDGYTF.

The genes are TRBV15 and TRBJ2-3; D remains ambiguous. The germline V and J ends were trimmed by 0 bases and 1 base, with 11 bases remaining between them. The CDR3 is 16 amino acids. Per germline, CDR1 LNHNV and CDR2 YYDKDF (reference sequence). The CDR3: CATSRDLGQGTDTQYF. Written as DNA, the CDR3 is TGTGCCACCAGCAGAGATTTGGGTCAGGGCACAGATACGCAGTATTTT.

The genes are TRBV28 and TRBJ2-1; 8 bases align to TRBD1. V trimming: 10 bases; J trimming: 5 bases; junction bases outside the gene matches: 19. This CDR3 has 17 amino acids. Germline V lookup: CDR1 MDHEN, CDR2 SYDVKM. The chain's CDR3 is CANSLSRQGLVDNEQFF. The CDR3 DNA sequence: TGTGCCAACAGCTTATCGCGACAGGGGTTGGTCGACAATGAGCAGTTCTTC.

This clonotype was picked up many times. The V gene is TRBV12-3 or TRBV12-4, the J gene TRBJ2-7, with 7 nucleotides matching TRBD1. V lost 4 bases, J lost 4 bases, and 7 bases stayed unmatched. The CDR3 loop spans 14 amino acids. The CDR3: CASSSDREFYEQYF. The CDR3, as DNA: TGTGCCAGCAGTTCCGACAGGGAATTTTACGAGCAGTACTTC.

The gene calls are TRBV4-1 and TRBJ2-2; D gene unclear. The CDR3 runs to 14 residues. V dropped 3 bases and J dropped 5 bases, with 10 bases sitting between them. CDR1 MGHRA and CDR2 YSYEKL come from the germline V gene. CDR3 DNA: TGCGCCAGCAGCCAGTTCGTGGGAACCGGGGAGCTGTTTTTT. Translation gives CASSQFVGTGELFF.

Ten or more counts support this clonotype. V is TRBV7-9 and J is TRBJ2-2; TRBD2 agrees at 11 bases. This CDR3 contains 15 residues. The V and J ends lost 5 bases and 4 bases, in that order; junction bases with no gene match: 3. CDR1 is SEHNR, CDR2 FQNEAQ, per germline (reference sequence). The CDR3 reads CASSITSGGTGELFF. CDR3 bases: TGTGCCAGCAGCATCACTAGCGGGGGCACCGGGGAGCTGTTTTTT.

In this sample, this clonotype turned up many times. The genes are TRBV7-2 and TRBJ2-4, with D perhaps assigned TRBD1 or TRBD2 (7 bases each). This CDR3 is 17 amino acids long. Deletions cut 1 base from V and 3 bases from J, with 16 bases between. In germline, CDR1 is SGHTA, CDR2 FQGNSA. The CDR3, as DNA: TGTGCCAGCAGCTTAGGCCAGGGGGGGGGTCTCAAAAACATTCAGTACTTC. Translation: CASSLGQGGGLKNIQYF. The full variable domain, completed using reference TRBV7-2 and TRBJ2-4, is GAGVSQSPSNKVTEKGKDVELRCDPISGHTALYWYRQSLGQGLEFLIYFQGNSAPDKSGLPSDRFSAERTGGSVSTLTIQRTQQEDSAVYLCASSLGQGGGLKNIQYFGAGTRLSVL.